This record covers a single T cell receptor beta chain. What it binds is not known. The data were taken from a study of radiotherapy plus CTLA-4 blockade in lung cancer. The wider study: There were objective responses in roughly 18% of patients, and roughly 32% had disease control.

General study results and limits: Researchers report tumor-derived TCR clones expanding in blood after radiotherapy plus ipilimumab.

Germline values: CDR1 SGHTA, CDR2 FQGNSA. The V and J ends lost 6 bases and 2 bases, in that order; junction bases with no gene match: 1. The CDR3 has 14 residues. TCRdb's table, derived via immunoSEQ multiplex PCR, lists solely in-frame clones and lacks some. The table has over 100,000 clones, about four fifths seen once. This rearrangement joins TRBV7-2 to TRBJ2-5; 12 bases agree with TRBD2. The source is a human donor with non-small cell lung cancer that progressed on radiotherapy plus ipilimumab. Some clones in this sample may be carry-over from other donors' samples. Specimen: peripheral blood, collected from a patient treated with radiotherapy plus ipilimumab. CDR3 nucleotide sequence: TGTGCCAGCAGGCTAGCGGGGGGGCAAGAGACCCAGTACTTC. Encoded protein: CASRLAGGQETQYF.